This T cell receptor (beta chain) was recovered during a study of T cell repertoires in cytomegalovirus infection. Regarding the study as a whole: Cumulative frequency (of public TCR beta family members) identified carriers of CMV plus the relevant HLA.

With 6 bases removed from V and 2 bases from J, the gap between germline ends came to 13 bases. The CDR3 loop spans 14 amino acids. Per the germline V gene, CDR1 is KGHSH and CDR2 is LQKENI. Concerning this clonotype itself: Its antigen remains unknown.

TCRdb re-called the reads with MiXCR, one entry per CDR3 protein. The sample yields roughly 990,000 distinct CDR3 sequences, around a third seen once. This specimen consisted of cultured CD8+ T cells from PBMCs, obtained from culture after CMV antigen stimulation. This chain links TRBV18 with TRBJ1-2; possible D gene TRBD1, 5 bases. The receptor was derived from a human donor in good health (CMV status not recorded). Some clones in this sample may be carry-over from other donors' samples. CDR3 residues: CASSDTGDNYGYTF. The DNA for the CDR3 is TGTGCCAGCTCGGATACTGGGGACAACTATGGCTACACCTTC.